This T cell receptor (beta chain) comes out of a study of human T cells and chemical hapten exposure (dated by TCRdb to about 2021). Regarding the complete study: For sensitization, 2% DPC in acetone was applied to an approximately 2 cm by approximately 2 cm area of upper inner arm skin. Most of the patients in the cohort were female, and the cohort covered alopecia areata with under or over 50% scalp involvement, alopecia totalis and alopecia universalis. Throughout the approximately 24-week study period, patients were also given weekly therapeutic DPC doses on the scalp. Blood samples were taken from patients before sensitization (week 0) and at 2, 6 and about 24 weeks after DPC sensitization. Libraries were pooled for sequencing, and variation in per-sample TCR yields was attributed mainly to small differences in library volumes within the pool. Patch testing was performed on the upper back with Finn chambers containing 0.01% DPC, and the patch tests were scored after 6 days according to International Contact Dermatitis Research Group standards. For every blood RNA sample, sequencing covered both the TCR alpha and TCR beta chains. Peripheral blood TCR repertoire changes were tracked in vivo in alopecia patients during primary and secondary sensitization to the hapten diphenylcyclopropenone (DPC). Some 29 alopecia patients provided blood for TCR sequencing at one to four time points (pre-sensitization, 2, 6 and 24 weeks).

The library was prepared using RACE. TCRdb shows the sequencer as NextSeq 500. Library preparation attached unique molecular identifiers to individual cDNA molecules for quantitative, reproducible TCR counting. The paper's data handling went like this. A median of approximately 96,000 TCRs per sample was observed, with a range of roughly 20,000 to 700,000. The Decombinator software suite was used to annotate V, J and CDR3 in the TCR reads. To make PS versus PT1 abundance plots, every sample was subsampled to the same number of TCRs (28,000). TCRs were defined as expanded if absent before sensitization and observed at least eight times at the 2-week time point. TCRdb handled the public reads itself, with Q25 trimming in fastp and clone calling in MiXCR, and kept productive beta chains. Records with the same CDR3 protein are collapsed into one entry carrying the most frequent genes and DNA. The V and J calls follow TCRdb's processing rather than the paper's. The sample table shows under 40,000 distinct CDR3 sequences, and about a tenth are seen once. The ten largest clonotypes hold about 28% of the sample.

Ten or more counts support this clonotype. Its antigen is currently not known. There are no base qualities to consult, and no much larger clone falls within one base. The CDR3 runs 15 residues from the cysteine to the phenylalanine. The sequence is cut down to CDR3 DNA, 45 bases in frame from base 1. Taken from the germline V gene, the CDR1 and CDR2 loops are MDHEN and SYDVKM. Trimming costs V 1 base and J 4 bases, and their ends lie 10 bases apart. The sample's time point label, in plain terms: pre-sensitization, week 0. The sample's treatment or condition label, decoded: therapeutic diphenylcyclopropenone sensitization with weekly scalp DPC. Total RNA was extracted from unfractionated whole blood that had been collected in Tempus Blood RNA tubes. At every patch-test visit, the blood draw took place before the patch test was put on. Eligible patients were aged 18 to 70, diagnosed with alopecia, deemed suitable for DPC therapy, and excluded if pregnant.

Overall results and qualifications from the work: Patch test score was positively correlated with the number of PT1 expanded TCRs, with significance at thresholds 8, 16 and 32 but not at 4. Because every patient had alopecia, a presumed autoimmune disease, the patients' immune response might differ from that of healthy individuals. Expanded TCRs formed significantly more large CDR3 similarity clusters than pre-sensitization or healthy control sets, consistent with antigen-driven responses. DPC sensitization did not change the number of TCRs with a frequency above 1 in 1000, and there was no evidence of changes in global repertoire structure. After repeated subsampling, the strength of the expansion versus patch-test correlation and the threshold at which it became significant changed.

Recombination connected TRBV28 to TRBJ2-2; no D gene call is confident. This clonotype was obtained from a man between 45 and 60 years old with alopecia areata. Some clones in this sample may be carry-over from other donors' samples. The sample here was whole blood, taken in connection with sensitization to the hapten diphenylcyclopropenone (DPC). The CDR3 region: CASSLSSGATGELFF. The DNA reads TGTGCCAGCAGTTTATCTTCCGGCGCCACCGGGGAGCTGTTTTTT.